Below are 20 T cell receptor beta chains sequenced from a single sample in a study of blood T cells in healthy people across ages (dated by TCRdb to about 2015). Library preparation was by 5' RACE. The sequencer listed for this sample is Illumina HiSeq 2500. A second about 7 to 11 cycle PCR used a sample-barcoded 5' primer and a J-beta primer mix. TCRdb trimmed public reads at Q25 via fastp, called clones via MiXCR and kept in-frame beta chains. For every CDR3 protein sequence, its rows merge into one entry that carries the most common genes and DNA. This sample gives 1.5 million to 2 million distinct CDR3 sequences in total; roughly 49% of them show up just once. The ten largest clones add up to about 2.1% of the sample. Sequencing input: blood. Receptors originate from a middle-aged woman in good health.

The chain is built from TRBV5-1 and TRBJ2-7, with TRBD2 matching over 8 bases. CDR1 SGHRS and CDR2 YFSETQ come from the germline V gene. The CDR3 spans 15 residues. V shed 4 bases, J shed 0 bases, and the junction held 6 bases outside the gene matches. The CDR3 region is CASSPAGVPSYEQYF. For the CDR3, the DNA is TGCGCCAGCAGCCCAGCGGGGGTTCCCTCCTACGAGCAGTACTTC.

The V gene is TRBV6-5, the J gene TRBJ1-5; D gene unclear. Germline V lookup: CDR1 MNHEY, CDR2 SVGAGI. Deletions cut 7 bases from V and 0 bases from J, with 13 bases between. CDR3 size: 15 residues. CDR3 DNA sequence: TGTGCCAGCAACCAGGCGGGGAATAGCAATCAGCCCCAGCATTTT. This encodes CASNQAGNSNQPQHF.

CDR3 DNA: TGTGCCAGCAGTTTGTCAGGGCCCCCCCCCAATGAGCAGTTCTTC. The encoded protein is CASSLSGPPPNEQFF. The gene calls are TRBV28 and TRBJ2-1; tentatively, D is TRBD1 (5 bases). Trimming left V 3 bases short and J 6 bases short, with 15 bases between. The CDR3 spans 15 residues. Germline V lookup: CDR1 MDHEN, CDR2 SYDVKM.

CDR3 nucleotides: TGTGCCAGCAGCCACCGACAGTCGATAAAAGAGACCCAGTACTTC. This codes for CASSHRQSIKETQYF. The V and J genes are TRBV5-6 and TRBJ2-5; perhaps TRBD1 as D (5 bases). The CDR3 spans 15 residues. Per the germline V gene, CDR1 is SGHDT and CDR2 is YYEEEE. The V and J ends lost 4 bases and 3 bases respectively, with 16 bases between them.

The chain has TRBV27 and TRBJ1-4; 7 bases fit TRBD1. V lost 4 bases, J lost 3 bases, and 5 bases stayed unmatched. The CDR3 has 15 amino acids. Per the germline V gene, CDR1 is MNHEY and CDR2 is SMNVEV (reference sequence). The CDR3, as DNA: TGTGCCAGCAGTTCTCCCGGGACAGCTAATGAAAAACTGTTTTTT. Translation: CASSSPGTANEKLFF. The whole variable domain, filled in from reference TRBV27 and TRBJ1-4, reads EAQVTQNPRYLITVTGKKLTVTCSQNMNHEYMSWYRQDPGLGLRQIYYSMNVEVTDKGDVPEGYKVSRKEKRNFPLILESPSPNQTSLYFCASSSPGTANEKLFFGSGTQLSVL.

This sequence joins TRBV19 and TRBJ2-3; no reliable D call. This CDR3 spans 13 amino acids. Germline CDR1 and CDR2: LNHDA and SQIVND (reference sequence). Trimming removed 7 bases from V and 2 bases from J, with 10 bases in between. CDR3 residues: CASTGPFTDTQYF. CDR3 in DNA: TGTGCCAGTACTGGGCCTTTCACAGATACGCAGTATTTT.

This rearrangement joins TRBV5-5 to TRBJ2-7, with D possibly TRBD1 on 5 matching bases. The length of the CDR3 is 14 residues. Germline V gene lookup returns CDR1 SGHKS and CDR2 YYEKEE (reference sequence). Trimming took 4 bases from V and 0 from J, leaving 11 bases between them. CDR3 coding DNA: TGTGCCAGCAGCGTGACAGTGGTCTCCTACGAGCAGTACTTC. Protein sequence: CASSVTVVSYEQYF.

The chain uses TRBV20-1 and TRBJ2-3; unclear D gene. Germline V gives CDR1 DFQATT, CDR2 SNEGSKA (reference sequence). Trimming stripped 6 bases from V and 4 bases from J, with 8 bases between. CDR3 length equals 11 residues. The CDR3 sequence is CSARLSDTQYF. The DNA for the CDR3 is TGCAGTGCCCGATTATCAGATACGCAGTATTTT.

Only a few counts were recorded for this clonotype. The CDR3 sequence is CASSQDSGGGEGADTQYF. The CDR3 DNA sequence: TGTGCCAGCAGCCAAGATTCCGGGGGCGGGGAGGGTGCAGATACGCAGTATTTT. V usage is TRBV4-2 and J usage is TRBJ2-3; tentatively, D is TRBD2 (7 bases). CDR3 length: 18 residues. Trimming took 0 bases from V and 4 from J, leaving 20 bases between them. Germline V CDR1 and CDR2: LGHNA, YNFKEQ.

In its sample, this clonotype was seen a few times. V gene TRBV7-2 combines with J gene TRBJ2-5; D is possibly TRBD1 or TRBD2 (7 bases each). The V gene lost 5 bases and the J gene lost 4 bases, with 14 bases spanning the gap. Germline V lookup: CDR1 SGHTA, CDR2 FQGNSA. The CDR3 spans 14 residues. Here the CDR3 reads CASSQGGSGETQYF. The CDR3 region has the DNA TGTGCCAGCAGCCAGGGGGGGTCTGGAGAGACCCAGTACTTC.

The chain links TRBV7-2 to TRBJ1-2; 7 nucleotides align to TRBD1. J was trimmed by 5 bases and V by 3 bases; bases with no gene match: 6. The CDR3 has 14 amino acids. The germline gives CDR1 SGHTA, CDR2 FQGNSA. The CDR3 bases are TGTGCCAGCAGCTTCTCCCGGGACAGTTATGGCTACACCTTC. Amino acids: CASSFSRDSYGYTF. Complete variable domain (other parts from reference TRBV7-2 and TRBJ1-2): GAGVSQSPSNKVTEKGKDVELRCDPISGHTALYWYRQSLGQGLEFLIYFQGNSAPDKSGLPSDRFSAERTGGSVSTLTIQRTQQEDSAVYLCASSFSRDSYGYTFGSGTRLTVV.

This chain uses TRBV9 with TRBJ1-4, with TRBD1 matching over 7 bases. Losses at the gene ends were 3 bases for V and 5 bases for J; bases not matched to a gene: 4. Looked up from germline, CDR1 is SGDLS and CDR2 is YYNGEE. The CDR3 has 14 residues. The CDR3 bases are TGTGCCAGCAGCGACACGGGACAGAATGAAAAACTGTTTTTT. The encoded protein is CASSDTGQNEKLFF.

V usage is TRBV29-1 and J usage is TRBJ2-6; tentative D call: TRBD1 (6 bases). Germline V gene sequence: CDR1 SQVTM, CDR2 ANQGSEA. This CDR3 is 14 amino acids long. Trimming took off 3 bases at V and 1 base at J, with 7 bases between the two ends. The CDR3 loop reads CSVDTGSGANVLTF. The DNA for the CDR3 is TGCAGCGTTGATACAGGGTCTGGGGCCAACGTCCTGACTTTC.

J is TRBJ1-6 and V is TRBV20-1, with 7 bases aligning to TRBD1. This CDR3 has 16 residues. Unmatched junction bases numbered 12, after V lost 6 bases and J lost 4 bases. CDR1 DFQATT and CDR2 SNEGSKA come from the germline V gene (reference sequence). CDR3 sequence reads: CSAARDSRLYNSPLHF. The DNA of the CDR3 is TGCAGTGCAGCTAGGGACAGCCGTTTATATAATTCACCCCTCCACTTT.

The chain employs TRBV4-3 and TRBJ2-2, with D maybe TRBD1 (5 bases). The ends were cut back, 1 base at V and 5 bases at J, with 8 bases in the middle. CDR3 length: 14 residues. Germline V gene lookup returns CDR1 LGHNA and CDR2 YSLEER. The CDR3 bases are TGCGCCAGCAGCCAAGTCCCAGGGACCGGGGAGCTGTTTTTT. It yields the protein CASSQVPGTGELFF.

The V and J genes are TRBV5-1 and TRBJ2-5; 7 nucleotides line up with TRBD1. Trimming at V came to 7 bases and at J to 0 bases, leaving 9 bases not matched to a gene. Per the germline V gene, CDR1 is SGHRS and CDR2 is YFSETQ. The CDR3 spans 15 residues. The CDR3 DNA reads as TGCGCCAGCGCACCCGGGACAGAGTACCAAGAGACCCAGTACTTC. Its translation: CASAPGTEYQETQYF.

The V and J genes are TRBV28 and TRBJ1-2, with a weak D call TRBD1 (6 bases). Germline CDR1 MDHEN, CDR2 SYDVKM. Trimming cost V 11 bases and J 5 bases, with 18 bases left between them. The CDR3 is 13 amino acids. DNA for the CDR3: TGTGCCTCGGAGGGAGGGGGACTGTATGGCTACACCTTC. It yields the protein CASEGGGLYGYTF.

Here the CDR3 DNA reads TGTGCCAGCAGTTTACCCCTGGGGACCCAGTACTTC. It encodes CASSLPLGTQYF. The chain combines TRBV28 with TRBJ2-5; D is uncertain. The V end was cut by 2 bases, the J end by 7 bases, with 8 bases between. The germline gives CDR1 MDHEN, CDR2 SYDVKM. The CDR3 loop spans 12 amino acids.

The chain employs TRBV27 and TRBJ2-1; tentatively, D is TRBD2 (5 bases). V was trimmed by 5 bases and J by 5 bases, leaving 16 bases between them. The CDR3 loop spans 15 amino acids. CDR1 is MNHEY, CDR2 SMNVEV, per germline (reference sequence). The CDR3 DNA is TGTGCCAGCAGTACTCGAGGGTCGATAAACAATGAGCAGTTCTTC. Amino acid sequence: CASSTRGSINNEQFF.

The chain employs TRBV12-3 or TRBV12-4 and TRBJ1-4; D not resolved. Trimming stripped 6 bases from V and 5 bases from J, with 10 bases between. The CDR3 contains 13 residues. CDR3 DNA sequence: TGTGCCAGCAGACTACAGACAAATGAAAAACTGTTTTTT. This encodes CASRLQTNEKLFF.